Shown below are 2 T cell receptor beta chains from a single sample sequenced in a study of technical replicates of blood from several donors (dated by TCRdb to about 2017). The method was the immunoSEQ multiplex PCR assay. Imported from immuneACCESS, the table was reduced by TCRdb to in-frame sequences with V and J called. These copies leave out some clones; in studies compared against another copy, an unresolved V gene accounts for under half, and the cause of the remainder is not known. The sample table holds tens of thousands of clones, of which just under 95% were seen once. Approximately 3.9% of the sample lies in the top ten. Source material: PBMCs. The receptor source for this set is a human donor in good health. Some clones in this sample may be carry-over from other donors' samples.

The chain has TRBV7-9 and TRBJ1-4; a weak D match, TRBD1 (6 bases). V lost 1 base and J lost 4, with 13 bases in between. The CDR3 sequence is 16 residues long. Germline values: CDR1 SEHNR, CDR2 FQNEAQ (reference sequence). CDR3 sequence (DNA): TGTGCCAGCAGCTTAGGGCCGACAGGTCTTAATGAAAAACTGTTTTTT. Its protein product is CASSLGPTGLNEKLFF. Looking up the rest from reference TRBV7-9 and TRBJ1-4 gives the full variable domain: DTGVSQNPRHKITKRGQNVTFRCDPISEHNRLYWYRQTLGQGPEFLTYFQNEAQLEKSRLLSDRFSAERPKGSFSTLEIQRTEQGDSAMYLCASSLGPTGLNEKLFFGSGTQLSVL.

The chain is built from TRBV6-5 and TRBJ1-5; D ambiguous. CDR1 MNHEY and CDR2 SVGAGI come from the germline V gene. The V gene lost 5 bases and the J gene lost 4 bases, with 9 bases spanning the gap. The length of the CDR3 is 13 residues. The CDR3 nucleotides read TGTGCCAGCAGTCAAACAAGAAATCAGCCCCAGCATTTT. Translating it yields CASSQTRNQPQHF.